The 27 T cell receptor beta chains below come from one sample, sequenced in a study of blood T cell repertoires in COVID-19. Measured with immunoSEQ multiplex PCR; TCRdb has only the in-frame clones, and not every one. The sample holds 90,000 to 140,000 clones, approximately 85% seen once. Sequenced: peripheral blood. The receptors come from a middle-aged man with acute or convalescent COVID-19.

In this sample, this clone turned up once. V and J are TRBV19 and TRBJ1-1; unclear D gene. The V end was cut by 8 bases, the J end by 1 base, with 5 bases between. In germline, CDR1 is LNHDA, CDR2 SQIVND (reference sequence). CDR3 size: 11 residues. CDR3 region: CASGRNTEAFF. In DNA, the CDR3 is TGTGCCAGTGGCCGGAACACTGAAGCTTTCTTT.

The chain is built from TRBV7-8 and TRBJ2-3, with 8 nucleotides matching TRBD2. The CDR3 runs 16 residues. Trimming removed 1 base from V and 8 bases from J; junction bases left unmatched: 11. Germline V lookup: CDR1 SGHVS, CDR2 FQNEAQ. CDR3: CASSLDEGLVLGTQYF. DNA for the CDR3: TGTGCCAGCAGCTTAGACGAGGGACTAGTATTGGGTACGCAGTATTTT.

V usage is TRBV6-6 and J usage is TRBJ1-4; D might be TRBD1 (5 bases). Germline V gene data show CDR1 as MNHNY and CDR2 as SVGAGI (reference sequence). CDR3 length: 14 residues. V lost 4 bases and J lost 4, with 10 bases in between. The CDR3 is CASSSQGSNEKLFF. In nucleotides, the CDR3 is TGTGCCAGCAGTTCGCAGGGAAGTAATGAAAAACTGTTTTTT.

V and J are TRBV5-1 and TRBJ2-1; no firm D call. Germline V CDR1 and CDR2: SGHRS, YFSETQ. V lost 0 bases and J lost 5, with 3 bases in between. The CDR3 loop spans 12 amino acids. This CDR3 reads CASSLGHNEQFF. CDR3 DNA: TGCGCCAGCAGCTTGGGGCACAATGAGCAGTTCTTC.

This chain connects TRBV18 to TRBJ1-5; D unclear. This CDR3 comprises 13 residues. V was clipped by 3 bases and J by 5 bases, with 8 bases between them. Germline V lookup: CDR1 KGHSH, CDR2 LQKENI. CDR3 DNA: TGTGCCAGCTCACCGAGAATAGATCAGCCCCAGCATTTT. Amino acid sequence: CASSPRIDQPQHF.

CDR3 residues: CASSEARRSGGGYTF. CDR3 nucleotide sequence: TGTGCCAGCAGTGAAGCGCGGCGGAGCGGGGGCGGCTACACCTTC. V gene TRBV2 combines with J gene TRBJ1-2; possible D gene TRBD1, 6 bases. This CDR3 is 15 amino acids long. V was trimmed by 0 bases and J by 8 bases, leaving 16 bases between them. Germline V gives CDR1 SNHLY, CDR2 FYNNEI.

As for this clone: Relative to the germline gene, one junction end is altered; a read error may explain this. This chain uses TRBV27 with TRBJ2-5; weak D call: TRBD1 (5 bases). In germline, CDR1 is MNHEY, CDR2 SMNVEV (reference sequence). CDR3 size: 14 residues. The CDR3 coding sequence is TGTGCCAGCAGTTTAGGGGCAGGCCAAGGGACCCAGTACTTC. This sequence encodes CASSLGAGQGTQYF.

The chain combines TRBV6-5 with TRBJ1-1; 11 nucleotides match TRBD1. V shed 4 bases and J 6 bases; nucleotides not matched to a gene: 10. This CDR3 spans 16 amino acids. CDR1 is MNHEY and CDR2 is SVGAGI in the germline V gene. CDR3 sequence reads: CASSSGQGAREAEAFF. The CDR3 bases are TGTGCCAGCAGTTCCGGACAGGGGGCTAGGGAGGCTGAAGCTTTCTTT.

The V call is TRBV5-1, the J call TRBJ2-3; D perhaps matches TRBD2 (6 bases). V was trimmed by 5 bases and J by 2 bases, leaving 15 bases between them. The CDR3 sequence is 15 residues long. Germline V CDR1 and CDR2: SGHRS, YFSETQ. In nucleotides, the CDR3 is TGCGCCAGCAGACCGTCGGGACTTCCCACAGATACGCAGTATTTT. Its translation is CASRPSGLPTDTQYF.

The V and J genes are TRBV7-3 and TRBJ2-1; D ambiguous. The CDR3 has 14 amino acids. Germline loops: CDR1 SGHTA, CDR2 FQGTGA. Trimming shortened V by 5 bases and J by 0 bases, and 8 bases separated the two germline ends. The CDR3 bases are TGTGCCAGCAGCCTAGGAAGCTCCTACAATGAGCAGTTCTTC. Translated: CASSLGSSYNEQFF.

This clone was counted a single time. The chain has TRBV27 and TRBJ1-5; a possible D gene is TRBD1 (6 bases). Trimming removed 4 bases from V and 2 bases from J, with 9 bases in between. CDR1 MNHEY and CDR2 SMNVEV come from the germline V gene (reference sequence). The CDR3 contains 14 residues. CDR3 region: CASSSRQGNQPQHF. The CDR3 DNA reads as TGTGCCAGCAGTTCTAGACAGGGCAATCAGCCCCAGCATTTT.

The chain recombines TRBV19 with TRBJ1-5; D possibly corresponds to TRBD1 (6 bases). CDR1 and CDR2 (germline): LNHDA, SQIVND (reference sequence). V dropped 3 bases and J dropped 0 bases, with 18 bases sitting between them. This CDR3 spans 18 amino acids. The chain's CDR3 is CASSIQGWTVNSNQPQHF. The CDR3 DNA reads as TGTGCCAGTAGTATCCAGGGCTGGACAGTTAATAGCAATCAGCCCCAGCATTTT. The full variable domain, its missing parts supplied by reference TRBV19 and TRBJ1-5, is DGGITQSPKYLFRKEGQNVTLSCEQNLNHDAMYWYRQDPGQGLRLIYYSQIVNDFQKGDIAEGYSVSREKKESFPLTVTSAQKNPTAFYLCASSIQGWTVNSNQPQHFGDGTRLSIL.

This clone was counted only a few times. This chain links TRBV30 with TRBJ1-2, with D maybe TRBD1 (6 bases). Deletions cut 1 base from V and 10 bases from J, with 19 bases between. Looked up from germline, CDR1 is GTSNPN and CDR2 is SVGIG (reference sequence). This CDR3 has 14 amino acids. The CDR3 sequence is CAWSAYPNRAHYTF. DNA of the CDR3: TGTGCCTGGAGTGCCTATCCAAACAGGGCCCACTACACCTTC.

V usage is TRBV24-1 and J usage is TRBJ2-1; a weak D match, TRBD2 (5 bases). Trimming shortened V by 1 base and J by 3 bases, and 15 bases separated the two germline ends. CDR3 length equals 17 residues. Germline CDR1 KGHDR, CDR2 SFDVKD. The CDR3 coding sequence is TGTGCCACCAGTGATTTCCTTGCGGGTCTCGACTACAATGAGCAGTTCTTC. The encoded protein is CATSDFLAGLDYNEQFF.

The chain recombines TRBV5-1 with TRBJ2-3; 7 nucleotides align to TRBD1. Germline CDR1 SGHRS, CDR2 YFSETQ. The J segment lost 1 base and the V segment lost 6 bases, leaving 8 bases of the junction unmatched. The CDR3 length is 15 residues. The CDR3 nucleotides read TGCGCCAGCACTGCATGGACAGGAGGCACAGATACGCAGTATTTT. It yields the protein CASTAWTGGTDTQYF. Filled out from reference TRBV5-1 and TRBJ2-3, the complete variable domain reads KAGVTQTPRYLIKTRGQQVTLSCSPISGHRSVSWYQQTPGQGLQFLFEYFSETQRNKGNFPGRFSGRQFSNSRSEMNVSTLELGDSALYLCASTAWTGGTDTQYFGPGTRLTVL.

V usage is TRBV29-1 and J usage is TRBJ1-5; TRBD1 matches at 8 bases. V shed 6 bases, J shed 4 bases, and the junction held 5 bases outside the gene matches. CDR1 SQVTM and CDR2 ANQGSEA come from the germline V gene. CDR3 length equals 13 residues. The CDR3 coding sequence is TGCAGCGTCGTCGGGACAGGAAATCAGCCCCAGCATTTT. Protein sequence: CSVVGTGNQPQHF.

The chain links TRBV5-6 to TRBJ2-7; D possibly corresponds to TRBD2 (5 bases). Per the germline V gene, CDR1 is SGHDT and CDR2 is YYEEEE. V lost 0 bases, J lost 2 bases, and 9 bases lay in between. The CDR3 spans 14 residues. This CDR3 reads CASSLAGGPYEQYF. CDR3 bases: TGTGCCAGCAGCTTGGCAGGCGGGCCCTACGAGCAGTACTTC.

The chain couples TRBV30 to TRBJ2-7; 15 bases fit TRBD2. CDR1 and CDR2 from the germline V gene are GTSNPN and SVGIG (reference sequence). The CDR3 is made up of 19 amino acids. Unmatched junction bases numbered 9, after V lost 0 bases and J lost 0 bases. The CDR3 loop reads CAWSVTPGLAGGSSYEQYF. The CDR3 DNA follows: TGTGCCTGGAGTGTGACCCCCGGACTAGCGGGGGGGAGCTCCTACGAGCAGTACTTC.

V is TRBV28 and J is TRBJ2-7; D unresolved. Germline V lookup: CDR1 MDHEN, CDR2 SYDVKM. The CDR3 has 14 amino acids. The V and J ends lost 3 bases and 0 bases respectively, with 9 bases between them. The CDR3 coding sequence is TGTGCCAGCAGTTTGCGGCCCAGCTCCTACGAGCAGTACTTC. This sequence encodes CASSLRPSSYEQYF.

This clone was seen a handful of times. This chain joins TRBV30 and TRBJ2-3, with a possible D match to TRBD1 (5 bases). V shed 8 bases and J shed 2 bases, with 20 bases lying between them. The CDR3 spans 15 residues. Germline lookup yields CDR1 GTSNPN and CDR2 SVGIG (reference sequence). Here the CDR3 DNA reads TGTGCCCAGGAGATCTGGGGCAAACACACAGATACGCAGTATTTT. It encodes CAQEIWGKHTDTQYF.

In DNA form, the CDR3 reads TGTGCCAGCAGAGTAGGACAGGTTAGCGGCTACACCTTC. This codes for CASRVGQVSGYTF. The J gene is TRBJ1-2, the V gene TRBV28; 7 bases are a match to TRBD1. Germline CDR1 MDHEN, CDR2 SYDVKM. This CDR3 is built from 13 residues. V trimming: 6 bases; J trimming: 8 bases; junction bases outside the gene matches: 9.

This rearrangement joins TRBV6-5 to TRBJ1-4; tentatively, D is TRBD1 (5 bases). Germline CDR1 MNHEY, CDR2 SVGAGI. The CDR3 contains 14 residues. Between the trimmed V and J ends, which lost 6 bases and 5 bases, there was a span of 13 bases. CDR3 sequence (DNA): TGTGCCAGCAGCAGAGACAGATTGAATGAAAAACTGTTTTTT. Translation gives CASSRDRLNEKLFF.

This sequence joins TRBV5-1 and TRBJ2-1, with 8 bases aligning to TRBD2. Per the germline V gene, CDR1 is SGHRS and CDR2 is YFSETQ. The CDR3 is 16 residues long. V lost 3 bases, J lost 3 bases, and 8 bases stayed unmatched. For the CDR3, the DNA is TGCGCCAGCAGCTCAAGACTAGCGCAGGACTACAATGAGCAGTTCTTC. Its translation is CASSSRLAQDYNEQFF. The entire variable domain, with the rest obtained from reference TRBV5-1 and TRBJ2-1, is as follows: KAGVTQTPRYLIKTRGQQVTLSCSPISGHRSVSWYQQTPGQGLQFLFEYFSETQRNKGNFPGRFSGRQFSNSRSEMNVSTLELGDSALYLCASSSRLAQDYNEQFFGPGTRLTVL.

The chain carries TRBV30 and TRBJ1-1; D is unclear. Trimming removed 5 bases at V and 0 bases at J, with 10 bases between. CDR1 GTSNPN and CDR2 SVGIG come from the germline V gene (reference sequence). The CDR3 spans 13 residues. In DNA, the CDR3 is TGTGCCTGGGATCTAACAGTGAACACTGAAGCTTTCTTT. Translated: CAWDLTVNTEAFF.

The V and J genes are TRBV2 and TRBJ2-1; 8 bases line up with TRBD1. Unmatched junction bases numbered 12, after V lost 5 bases and J lost 6 bases. The CDR3 consists of 16 residues. From germline, CDR1 is SNHLY and CDR2 FYNNEI. CDR3 sequence (DNA): TGTGCCAGCAGTAAACCGGTGGACAGGGTAGCCAATGAGCAGTTCTTC. This encodes CASSKPVDRVANEQFF.

The CDR3 nucleotides are TGCGCCAGCAGCCAAGGGGTCCCGGGGGTAGGAACTGAAGCTTTCTTT. Translation gives CASSQGVPGVGTEAFF. The gene calls are TRBV4-1 and TRBJ1-1, with a possible D match to TRBD1 (5 bases). CDR1 MGHRA and CDR2 YSYEKL come from the germline V gene. V dropped 1 base and J dropped 5 bases, with 17 bases sitting between them. The CDR3 is 16 residues long.

V and J are TRBV18 and TRBJ2-3; 7 nucleotides align to TRBD2. CDR1 KGHSH and CDR2 LQKENI come from the germline V gene. The CDR3 contains 16 residues. Unmatched junction bases numbered 11, after V lost 6 bases and J lost 2 bases. The CDR3 region has the DNA TGTGCCAGCTCGTCTCCCAGCGGGGCGCCCACAGATACGCAGTATTTT. It specifies CASSSPSGAPTDTQYF.